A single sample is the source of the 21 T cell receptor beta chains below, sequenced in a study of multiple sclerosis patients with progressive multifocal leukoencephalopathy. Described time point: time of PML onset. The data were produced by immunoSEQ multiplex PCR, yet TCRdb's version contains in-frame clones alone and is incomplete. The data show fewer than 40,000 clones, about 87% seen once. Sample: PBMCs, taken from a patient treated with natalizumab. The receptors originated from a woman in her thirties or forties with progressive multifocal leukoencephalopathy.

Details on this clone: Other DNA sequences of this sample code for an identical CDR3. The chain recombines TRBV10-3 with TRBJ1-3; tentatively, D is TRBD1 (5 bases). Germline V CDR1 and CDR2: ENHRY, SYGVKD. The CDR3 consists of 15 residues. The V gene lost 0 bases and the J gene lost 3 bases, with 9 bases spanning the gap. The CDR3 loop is CAISESTVIGNTIYF. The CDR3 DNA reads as TGTGCCATCAGTGAGTCGACAGTTATTGGAAACACCATATATTTT.

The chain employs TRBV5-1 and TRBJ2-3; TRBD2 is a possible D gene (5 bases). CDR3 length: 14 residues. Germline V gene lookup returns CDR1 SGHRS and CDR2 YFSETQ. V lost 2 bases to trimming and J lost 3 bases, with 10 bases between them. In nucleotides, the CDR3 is TGCGCCAGCAGCTTCGAAGGGAGAACAGATACGCAGTATTTT. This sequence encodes CASSFEGRTDTQYF.

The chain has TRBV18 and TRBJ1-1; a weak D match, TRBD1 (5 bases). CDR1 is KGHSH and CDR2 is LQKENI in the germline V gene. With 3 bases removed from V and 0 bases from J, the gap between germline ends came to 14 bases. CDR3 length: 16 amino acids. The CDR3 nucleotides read TGTGCCAGCTCACCCGGGGGTCCGGGAGTGAACACTGAAGCTTTCTTT. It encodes CASSPGGPGVNTEAFF. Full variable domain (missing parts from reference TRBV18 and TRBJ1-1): NAGVMQNPRHLVRRRGQEARLRCSPMKGHSHVYWYRQLPEEGLKFMVYLQKENIIDESGMPKERFSAEFPKEGPSILRIQQVVRGDSAAYFCASSPGGPGVNTEAFFGQGTRLTVV.

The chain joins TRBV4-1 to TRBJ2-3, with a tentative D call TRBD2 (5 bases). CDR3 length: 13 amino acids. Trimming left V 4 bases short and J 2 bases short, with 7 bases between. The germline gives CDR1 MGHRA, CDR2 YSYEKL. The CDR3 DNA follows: TGCGCCAGCAGCCCGGGGTACACAGATACGCAGTATTTT. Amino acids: CASSPGYTDTQYF.

The CDR3 DNA sequence: TGTGCCAGCAGTTTCCAGGGGGCGCGGGAGCAGTACTTC. This encodes CASSFQGAREQYF. This chain uses TRBV27 with TRBJ2-7; 8 bases fit TRBD1. The germline gives CDR1 MNHEY, CDR2 SMNVEV (reference sequence). The CDR3 has 13 amino acids. V gave up 3 bases and J gave up 7 bases; unmatched junction bases: 5.

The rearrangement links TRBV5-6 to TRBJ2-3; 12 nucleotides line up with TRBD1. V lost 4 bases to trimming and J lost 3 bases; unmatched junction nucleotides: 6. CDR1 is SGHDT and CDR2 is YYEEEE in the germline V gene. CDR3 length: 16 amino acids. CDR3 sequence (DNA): TGTGCCAGCAGCCCGCTGGGACAGGGGGCTACAGATACGCAGTATTTT. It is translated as CASSPLGQGATDTQYF.

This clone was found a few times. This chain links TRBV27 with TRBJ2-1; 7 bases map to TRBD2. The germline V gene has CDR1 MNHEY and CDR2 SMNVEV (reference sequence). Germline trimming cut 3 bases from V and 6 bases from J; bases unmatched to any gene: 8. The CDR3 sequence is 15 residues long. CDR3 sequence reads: CASSFGGRGVNEQFF. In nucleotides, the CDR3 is TGTGCCAGCAGTTTTGGAGGGAGGGGAGTCAATGAGCAGTTCTTC.

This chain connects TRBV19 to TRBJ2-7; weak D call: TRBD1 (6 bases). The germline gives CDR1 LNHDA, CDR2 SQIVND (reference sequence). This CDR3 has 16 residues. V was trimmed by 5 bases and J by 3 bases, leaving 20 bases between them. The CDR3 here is CASSASIGTPLYEQYF. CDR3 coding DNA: TGTGCCAGTAGTGCTTCAATCGGGACACCCCTCTACGAGCAGTACTTC.

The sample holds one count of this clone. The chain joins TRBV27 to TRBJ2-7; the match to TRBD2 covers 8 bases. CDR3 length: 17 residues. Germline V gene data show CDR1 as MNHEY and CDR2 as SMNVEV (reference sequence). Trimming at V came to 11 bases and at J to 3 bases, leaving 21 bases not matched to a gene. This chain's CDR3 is CAVLPSRPGGVDYEQYF. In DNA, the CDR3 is TGTGCCGTCCTACCGTCTCGACCGGGAGGGGTCGACTACGAGCAGTACTTC.

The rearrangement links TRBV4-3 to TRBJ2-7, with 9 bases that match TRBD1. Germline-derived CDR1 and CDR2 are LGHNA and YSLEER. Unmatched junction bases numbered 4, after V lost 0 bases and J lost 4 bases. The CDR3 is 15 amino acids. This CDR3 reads CASSQDGTGLYEQYF. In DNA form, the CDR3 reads TGCGCCAGCAGCCAAGATGGGACAGGGCTATACGAGCAGTACTTC.

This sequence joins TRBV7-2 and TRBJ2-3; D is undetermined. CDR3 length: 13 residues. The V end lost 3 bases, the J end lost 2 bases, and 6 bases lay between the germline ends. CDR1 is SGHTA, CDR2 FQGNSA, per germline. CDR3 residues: CASSLLTTDTQYF. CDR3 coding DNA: TGTGCCAGCAGCTTGCTGACCACAGATACGCAGTATTTT.

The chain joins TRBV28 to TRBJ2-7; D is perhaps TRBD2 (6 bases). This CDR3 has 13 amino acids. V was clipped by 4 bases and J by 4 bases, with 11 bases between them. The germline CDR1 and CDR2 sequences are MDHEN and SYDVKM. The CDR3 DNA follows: TGTGCCAGCAGTTCCGGGACTGTATACGAGCAGTACTTC. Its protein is CASSSGTVYEQYF.

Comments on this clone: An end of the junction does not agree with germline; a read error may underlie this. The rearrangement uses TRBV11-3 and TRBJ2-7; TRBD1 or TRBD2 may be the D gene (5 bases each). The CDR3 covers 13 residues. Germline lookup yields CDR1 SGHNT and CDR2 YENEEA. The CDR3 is CAGSGSEGHEQYF. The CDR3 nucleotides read TGTGCCGGCAGCGGTTCTGAGGGACACGAGCAGTACTTC.

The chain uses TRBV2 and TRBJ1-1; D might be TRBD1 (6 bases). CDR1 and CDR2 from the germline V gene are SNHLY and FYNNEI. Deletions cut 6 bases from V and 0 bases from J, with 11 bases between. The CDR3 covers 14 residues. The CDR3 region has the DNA TGTGCCAGCAGAACAGGGCCTATGAACACTGAAGCTTTCTTT. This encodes CASRTGPMNTEAFF.

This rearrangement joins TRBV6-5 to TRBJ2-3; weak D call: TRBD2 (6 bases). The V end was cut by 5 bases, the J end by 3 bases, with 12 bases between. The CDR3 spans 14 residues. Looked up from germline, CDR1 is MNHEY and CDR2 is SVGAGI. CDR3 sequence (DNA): TGTGCCAGCAGTCCGGGACTGCTAACAGATACGCAGTATTTT. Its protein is CASSPGLLTDTQYF.

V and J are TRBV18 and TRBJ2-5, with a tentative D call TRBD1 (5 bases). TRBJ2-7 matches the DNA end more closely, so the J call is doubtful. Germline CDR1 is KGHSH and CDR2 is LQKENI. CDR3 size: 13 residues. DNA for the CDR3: TGTGCCAGCTCACCACCCAGGGTGGGCGAGCAGTACTTC. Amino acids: CASSPPRVGEQYF.

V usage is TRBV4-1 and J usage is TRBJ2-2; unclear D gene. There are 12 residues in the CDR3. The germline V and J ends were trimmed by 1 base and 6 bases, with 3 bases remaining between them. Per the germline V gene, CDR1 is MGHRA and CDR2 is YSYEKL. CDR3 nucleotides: TGCGCCAGCAGCCAAGCTGCCGGGGAGCTGTTTTTT. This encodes CASSQAAGELFF.

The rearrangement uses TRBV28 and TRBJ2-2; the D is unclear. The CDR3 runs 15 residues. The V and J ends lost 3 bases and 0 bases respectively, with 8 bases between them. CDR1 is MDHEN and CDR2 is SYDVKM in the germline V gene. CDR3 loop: CASSFPRTNTGELFF. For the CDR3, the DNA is TGTGCCAGCAGTTTCCCCCGAACGAACACCGGGGAGCTGTTTTTT.

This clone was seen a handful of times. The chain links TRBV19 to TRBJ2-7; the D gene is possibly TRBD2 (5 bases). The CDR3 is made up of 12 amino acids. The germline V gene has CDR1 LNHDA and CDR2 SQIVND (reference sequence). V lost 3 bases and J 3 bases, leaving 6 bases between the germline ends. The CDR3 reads CASSMGSYEQYF. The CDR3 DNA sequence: TGTGCCAGTAGTATGGGGAGCTACGAGCAGTACTTC.

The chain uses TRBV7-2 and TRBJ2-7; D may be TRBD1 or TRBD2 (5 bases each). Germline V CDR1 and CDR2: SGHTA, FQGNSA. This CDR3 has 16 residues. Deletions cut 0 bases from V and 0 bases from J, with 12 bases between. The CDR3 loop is CASSLAGTESSYEQYF. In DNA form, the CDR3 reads TGTGCCAGCAGCTTAGCGGGGACGGAAAGCTCCTACGAGCAGTACTTC.

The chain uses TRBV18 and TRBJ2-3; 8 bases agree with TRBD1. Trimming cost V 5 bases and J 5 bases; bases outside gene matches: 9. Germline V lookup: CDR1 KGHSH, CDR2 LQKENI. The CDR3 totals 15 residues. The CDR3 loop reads CASSTLKTGVDTQYF. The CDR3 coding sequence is TGTGCCAGCTCAACCTTGAAGACAGGGGTAGATACGCAGTATTTT.